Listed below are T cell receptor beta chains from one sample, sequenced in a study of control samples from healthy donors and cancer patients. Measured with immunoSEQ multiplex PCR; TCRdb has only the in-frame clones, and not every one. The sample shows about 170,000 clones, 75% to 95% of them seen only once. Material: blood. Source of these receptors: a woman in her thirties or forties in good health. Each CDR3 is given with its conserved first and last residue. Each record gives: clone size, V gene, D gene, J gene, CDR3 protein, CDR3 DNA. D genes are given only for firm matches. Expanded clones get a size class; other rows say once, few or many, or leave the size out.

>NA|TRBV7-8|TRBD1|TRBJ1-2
CASSSGQGEYGYTF
TGTGCCAGCAGCTCCGGACAGGGGGAGTATGGCTACACCTTC
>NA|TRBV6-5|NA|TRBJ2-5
CATFSSGAQETQYF
TGTGCCACCTTCAGTAGTGGGGCCCAAGAGACCCAGTACTTC
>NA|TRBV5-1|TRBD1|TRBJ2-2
CASSSTTGAGELFF
TGCGCCAGCAGCTCGACGACAGGGGCCGGGGAGCTGTTTTTT
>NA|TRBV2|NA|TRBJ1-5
CASMTEANQPQHF
TGTGCCAGCATGACGGAGGCCAATCAGCCCCAGCATTTT
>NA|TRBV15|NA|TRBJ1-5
CATSKGDGNQPQHF
TGTGCCACCTCTAAGGGGGACGGGAATCAGCCCCAGCATTTT
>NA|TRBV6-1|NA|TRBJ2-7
CASSELYEQYF
TGTGCCAGCAGTGAACTCTACGAGCAGTACTTC
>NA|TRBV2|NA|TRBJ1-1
CASNRPDTEAFF
TGTGCCAGCAACCGACCAGACACTGAAGCTTTCTTT
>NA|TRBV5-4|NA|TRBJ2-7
CASSVAGTDGEQYF
TGTGCCAGCAGCGTAGCCGGGACTGACGGGGAGCAGTACTTC
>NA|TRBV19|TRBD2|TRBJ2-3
CASSILAGLGADTQYF
TGTGCCAGTAGTATCTTAGCGGGTCTCGGGGCAGATACGCAGTATTTT
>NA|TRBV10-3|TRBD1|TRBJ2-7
CAISGTGTDSYEQYF
TGTGCCATCAGTGGCACCGGGACAGACAGCTACGAGCAGTACTTC
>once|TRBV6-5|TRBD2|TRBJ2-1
CASSPSGGAYNEQFF
TGTGCCAGCAGTCCTAGCGGGGGAGCCTACAATGAGCAGTTCTTC
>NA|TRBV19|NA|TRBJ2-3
CARNPGTGLDTQYF
TGTGCCCGGAATCCGGGAACTGGCCTGGATACGCAGTATTTT
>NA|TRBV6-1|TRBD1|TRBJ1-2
CASSEAIRGLRHGYTF
TGTGCCAGCAGTGAAGCCATCAGGGGGTTACGGCATGGCTACACCTTC
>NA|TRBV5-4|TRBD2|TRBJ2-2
CASSSGTSGGTGELFF
TGTGCCAGCAGTTCCGGGACTAGCGGGGGTACCGGGGAGCTGTTTTTT
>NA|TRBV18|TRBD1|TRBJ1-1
CASSPGQLNTEAFF
TGTGCCAGCTCACCGGGACAGCTGAACACTGAAGCTTTCTTT
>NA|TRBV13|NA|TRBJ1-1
CASSLEAGRDTEAFF
TGTGCCAGCAGCTTAGAGGCAGGGCGGGACACTGAAGCTTTCTTT
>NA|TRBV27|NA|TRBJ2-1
CASSPQGNYNEQFF
TGTGCCAGCAGTCCACAGGGAAACTACAATGAGCAGTTCTTC
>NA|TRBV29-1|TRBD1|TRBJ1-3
CSITDRGSGNTIYF
TGCAGCATAACTGACAGGGGCTCTGGAAACACCATATATTTT
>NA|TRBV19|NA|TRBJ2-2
CASSIGEPPGELFF
TGTGCCAGTAGTATCGGGGAACCCCCCGGGGAGCTGTTTTTT
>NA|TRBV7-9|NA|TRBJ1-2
CASSLGQRGLDYTF
TGTGCCAGCAGCTTAGGACAGCGGGGCCTTGACTACACCTTC
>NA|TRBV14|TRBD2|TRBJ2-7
CASSQDRASGGPHEQYF
TGTGCCAGCAGCCAAGATCGGGCTAGCGGGGGGCCTCACGAGCAGTACTTC
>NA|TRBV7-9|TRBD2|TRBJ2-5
CASSPGGRVETQYF
TGTGCCAGCAGCCCGGGGGGGCGCGTGGAGACCCAGTACTTC
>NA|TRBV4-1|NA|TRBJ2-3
CASSPLGEGQYF
TGCGCCAGCAGCCCGTTAGGCGAGGGGCAGTATTTT
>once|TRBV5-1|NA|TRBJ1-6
CASSLGQLNSPLHF
TGCGCCAGCAGCTTGGGGCAGCTCAATTCACCCCTCCACTTT
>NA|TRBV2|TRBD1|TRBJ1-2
CASRSGTAYYGYTF
TGTGCCAGCAGGAGCGGGACAGCCTACTATGGCTACACCTTC
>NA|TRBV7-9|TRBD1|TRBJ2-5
CASPGGQETQYF
TGTGCCAGCCCAGGGGGACAAGAGACCCAGTACTTC
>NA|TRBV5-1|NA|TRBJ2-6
CASSLGWAMSSGANVLTF
TGCGCCAGCAGCCTCGGGTGGGCAATGAGCTCTGGGGCCAACGTCCTGACTTTC
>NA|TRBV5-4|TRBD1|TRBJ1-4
CASSATGVANEKLFF
TGTGCCAGCAGCGCAACAGGGGTAGCTAATGAAAAACTGTTTTTT
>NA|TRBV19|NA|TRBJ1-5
CASSIGGYQSNQPQHF
TGTGCCAGTAGTATAGGAGGGTATCAGAGCAATCAGCCCCAGCATTTT
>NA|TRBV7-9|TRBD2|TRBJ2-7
CASSLGGGGEQYF
TGTGCCAGCAGCCTTGGCGGGGGAGGGGAGCAGTACTTC
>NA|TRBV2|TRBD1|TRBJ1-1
CARISAGTGGVDTEAFF
TGTGCCAGAATAAGCGCCGGGACAGGGGGCGTGGACACTGAAGCTTTCTTT
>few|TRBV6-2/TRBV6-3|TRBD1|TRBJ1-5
CASSSDRDNQPQHF
TGTGCCAGCAGTTCGGACAGGGACAATCAGCCCCAGCATTTT
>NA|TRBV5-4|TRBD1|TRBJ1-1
CASSPWTGSSEAFF
TGTGCCAGCAGCCCATGGACAGGGAGCTCTGAAGCTTTCTTT
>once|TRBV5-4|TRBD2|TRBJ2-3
CASSPRGDSTDTQYF
TGTGCCAGCAGCCCGCGGGGGGATTCTACAGATACGCAGTATTTT
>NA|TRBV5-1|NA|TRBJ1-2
CASSLAGQSGGYTF
TGCGCCAGCAGCTTGGCAGGGCAAAGTGGAGGCTACACCTTC
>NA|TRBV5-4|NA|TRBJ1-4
CASSLGAAESEKLFF
TGTGCCAGCAGCTTGGGAGCGGCGGAGAGTGAAAAACTGTTTTTT
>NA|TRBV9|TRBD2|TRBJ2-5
CASSVAAGRGETQYF
TGTGCCAGCAGCGTAGCTGCGGGGAGGGGAGAGACCCAGTACTTC
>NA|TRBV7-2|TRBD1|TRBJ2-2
CASSLGGTGSPGELFF
TGTGCCAGCAGCTTAGGAGGGACAGGCAGCCCCGGGGAGCTGTTTTTT
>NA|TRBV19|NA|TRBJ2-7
CASSQRGEQYF
TGTGCCAGTAGTCAGAGAGGCGAGCAGTACTTC
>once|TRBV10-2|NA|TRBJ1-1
CASSLTEYTEAFF
TGCGCCAGCAGTTTGACCGAATACACTGAAGCTTTCTTT
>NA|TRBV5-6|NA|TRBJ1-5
CASSDRFSNQPQHF
TGTGCCAGCAGCGACAGGTTTAGCAATCAGCCCCAGCATTTT
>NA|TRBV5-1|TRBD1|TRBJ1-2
CASSAGTASYGYTF
TGCGCCAGCAGCGCCGGGACAGCTTCTTATGGCTACACCTTC
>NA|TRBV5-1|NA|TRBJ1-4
CASSFQAGGEKLFF
TGCGCCAGCAGCTTTCAGGCGGGAGGGGAAAAACTGTTTTTT
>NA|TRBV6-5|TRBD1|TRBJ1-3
CASSQGAFGNTIYF
TGTGCCAGCAGCCAGGGGGCTTTTGGAAACACCATATATTTT
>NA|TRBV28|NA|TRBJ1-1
CASSLPGQNTEAFF
TGTGCCAGCAGTTTACCGGGACAGAACACTGAAGCTTTCTTT
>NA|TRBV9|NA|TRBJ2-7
CASSGVGYEQYF
TGTGCCAGCAGCGGAGTGGGCTACGAGCAGTACTTC
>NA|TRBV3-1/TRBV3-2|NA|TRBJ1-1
CASSQAAVNTEAFF
TGTGCCAGCAGCCAAGCGGCGGTGAACACTGAAGCTTTCTTT
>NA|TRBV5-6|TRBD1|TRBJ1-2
CASSLSPGQGWRGYTF
TGTGCCAGCAGCTTGTCCCCGGGACAGGGCTGGCGAGGCTACACCTTC
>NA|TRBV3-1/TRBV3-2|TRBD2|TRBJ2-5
CASTRGGGGQETQYF
TGTGCCAGCACCCGGGGCGGCGGGGGCCAAGAGACCCAGTACTTC
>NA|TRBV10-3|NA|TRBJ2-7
CAISESQRAQYF
TGTGCCATCAGTGAGTCACAGCGGGCGCAGTACTTC
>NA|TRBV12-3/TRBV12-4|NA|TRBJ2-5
CASSARETQYF
TGTGCCAGCAGTGCCCGGGAGACCCAGTACTTC
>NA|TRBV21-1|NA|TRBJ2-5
CASSIGRGKKETQYF
TGTGCCAGCAGCATCGGGAGGGGAAAGAAAGAGACCCAGTACTTC
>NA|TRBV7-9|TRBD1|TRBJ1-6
CASSFHRQGGSPLHF
TGTGCCAGCAGCTTCCACCGCCAGGGGGGTTCACCCCTCCACTTT
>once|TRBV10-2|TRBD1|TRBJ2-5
CASSWTGGGETQYF
TGCGCCAGCAGCTGGACAGGGGGAGGAGAGACCCAGTACTTC
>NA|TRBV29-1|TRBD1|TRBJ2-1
CSASGQLHNEQFF
TGCAGCGCCTCGGGACAGCTACACAATGAGCAGTTCTTC